This T cell receptor (beta chain) was found in a study of Ad26.COV2.S vaccination and SARS-CoV-2 variants. Study context: Sample donor was a member of the COV1001 Ad26.COV2.S trial arm. The vaccine Ad26.COV2.S was put into the muscle once, or twice with 56 days between. Broader study findings: Recipients of either vaccine or placebo displayed similar breadth of non-spike TCRs.

Treatment described: around 19 received Ad26.COV2.S at low or high dose, single or two shots; about 5 received placebo; per-sample allocation not given. Following the first vaccine or placebo injection, samples were taken on day 63. Participants' vaccine, an Ad26 vector, delivered Wuhan-strain SARS-CoV-2 spike. Produced via immunoSEQ multiplex PCR; TCRdb's table is partial and in-frame only. The sample has fewer than 300,000 clones, approximately 87% seen once; the top ten hold around 3%. The CDR3 has 13 residues. Germline CDR1 is SEHNR and CDR2 is FQNEAQ (reference sequence). Between the trimmed V and J ends, which lost 4 bases and 1 base, there was a span of 8 bases. The table lists this clone with a few counts. Its antigen is still unknown.

V and J are TRBV7-9 and TRBJ2-7, with D possibly being TRBD1 or TRBD2 (5 bases each). This sequence was found in a person between 18 and 59 years old who received the Ad26.COV2.S COVID-19 vaccine or a placebo. Sequencing used peripheral blood, obtained in a trial of Ad26.COV2.S vaccine versus placebo. As DNA, the CDR3 is TGTGCCAGCAGCTGGGGCGGGTCCTACGAGCAGTACTTC. It encodes CASSWGGSYEQYF.